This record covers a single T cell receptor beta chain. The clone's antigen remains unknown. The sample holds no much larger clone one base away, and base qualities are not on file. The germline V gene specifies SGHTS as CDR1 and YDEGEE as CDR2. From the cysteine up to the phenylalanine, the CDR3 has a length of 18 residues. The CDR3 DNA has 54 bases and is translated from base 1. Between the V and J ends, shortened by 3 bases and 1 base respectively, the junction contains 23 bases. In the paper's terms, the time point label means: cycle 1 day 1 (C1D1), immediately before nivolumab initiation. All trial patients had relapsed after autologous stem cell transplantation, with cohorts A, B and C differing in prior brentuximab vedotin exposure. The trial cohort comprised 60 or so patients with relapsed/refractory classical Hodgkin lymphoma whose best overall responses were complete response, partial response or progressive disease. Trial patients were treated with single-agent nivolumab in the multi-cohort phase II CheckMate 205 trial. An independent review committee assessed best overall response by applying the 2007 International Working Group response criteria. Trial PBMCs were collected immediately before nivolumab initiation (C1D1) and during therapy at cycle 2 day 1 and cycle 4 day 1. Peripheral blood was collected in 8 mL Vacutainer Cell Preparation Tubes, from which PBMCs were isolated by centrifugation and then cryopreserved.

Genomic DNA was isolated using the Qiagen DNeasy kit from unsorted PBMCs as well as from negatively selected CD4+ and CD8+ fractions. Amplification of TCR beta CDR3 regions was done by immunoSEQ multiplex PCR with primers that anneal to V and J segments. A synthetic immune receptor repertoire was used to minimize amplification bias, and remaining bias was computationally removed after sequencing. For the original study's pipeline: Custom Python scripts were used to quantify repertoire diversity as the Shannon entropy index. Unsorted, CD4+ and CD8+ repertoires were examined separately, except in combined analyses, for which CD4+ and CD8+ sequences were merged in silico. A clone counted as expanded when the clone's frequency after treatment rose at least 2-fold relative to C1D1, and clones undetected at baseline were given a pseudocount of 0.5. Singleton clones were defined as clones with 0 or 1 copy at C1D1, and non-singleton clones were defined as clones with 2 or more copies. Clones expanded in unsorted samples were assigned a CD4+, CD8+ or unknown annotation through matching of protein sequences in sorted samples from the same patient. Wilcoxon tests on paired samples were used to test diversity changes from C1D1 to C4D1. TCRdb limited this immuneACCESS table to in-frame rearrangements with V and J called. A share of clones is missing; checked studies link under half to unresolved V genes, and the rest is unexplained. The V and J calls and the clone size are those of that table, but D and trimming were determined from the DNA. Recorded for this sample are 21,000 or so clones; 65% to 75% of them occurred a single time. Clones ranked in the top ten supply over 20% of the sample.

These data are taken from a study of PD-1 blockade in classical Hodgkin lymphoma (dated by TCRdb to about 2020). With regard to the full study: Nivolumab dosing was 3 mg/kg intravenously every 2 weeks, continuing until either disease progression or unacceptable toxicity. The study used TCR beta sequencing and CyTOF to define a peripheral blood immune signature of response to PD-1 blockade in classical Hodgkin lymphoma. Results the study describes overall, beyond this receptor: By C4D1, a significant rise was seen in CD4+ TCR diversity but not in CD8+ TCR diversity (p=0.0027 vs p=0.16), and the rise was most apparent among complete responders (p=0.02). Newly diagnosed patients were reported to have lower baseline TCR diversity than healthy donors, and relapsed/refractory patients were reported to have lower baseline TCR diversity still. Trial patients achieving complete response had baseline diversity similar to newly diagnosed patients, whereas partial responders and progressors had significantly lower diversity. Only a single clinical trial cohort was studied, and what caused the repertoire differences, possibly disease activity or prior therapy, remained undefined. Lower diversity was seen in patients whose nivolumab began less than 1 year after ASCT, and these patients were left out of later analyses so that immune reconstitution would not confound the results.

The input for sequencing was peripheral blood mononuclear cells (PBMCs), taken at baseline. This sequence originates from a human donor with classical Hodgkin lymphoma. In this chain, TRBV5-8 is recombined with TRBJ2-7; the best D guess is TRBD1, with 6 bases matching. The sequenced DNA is TGTGCCAGCAGCTACCTGTTGGGAACGGGAACAGGGTCCTACGAGCAGTACTTC. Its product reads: CASSYLLGTGTGSYEQYF.